This T cell receptor beta chain was sequenced for a study of blood T cells in healthy people across ages. The authors ran a second PCR of 7 to 11 cycles using a sample-barcoded 5' primer and a J-beta primer mix. One entry per CDR3 protein results from TCRdb running MiXCR on the 5' RACE reads. The sample yields 1.5 million or so distinct CDR3 sequences, about 40% seen once. The CDR3 is 15 amino acids. Germline V CDR1 and CDR2: MGHRA, YSYEKL. V shed 0 bases and J shed 2 bases, with 9 bases lying between them. This chain connects TRBV4-1 to TRBJ2-3; no clear D gene. Sequenced input: blood. The sequence derives from a woman aged 18-35 years in good health. CDR3 in amino acids: CASSQDGQYTDTQYF. The CDR3 DNA reads as TGCGCCAGCAGCCAAGATGGCCAGTACACAGATACGCAGTATTTT.